Listed below are T cell receptor beta chains from one sample, sequenced in a study of T cell responses to AZD1222 COVID-19 vaccine. Only in-frame clones appear in the TCRdb table, and some are missing; sequencing was by immunoSEQ multiplex PCR. The table has roughly 200,000 clones, 70% to 90% seen once; the top ten hold 7.5% to 9.5%. The input for sequencing was peripheral blood, taken on day 0 of AZD1222 vaccination. The receptors derive from an adult in good health. CDR3s include the opening cysteine and the closing phenylalanine or tryptophan. A D gene is named only where the DNA matches it firmly. Clone size appears in some rows only: once, few, many, or a class for an expanded clone.

j_gene | v_gene | abundance | d_gene | CDR3aa | CDR3nt
TRBJ2-1 | TRBV29-1 | NA | NA | CSAYSNEQFF | TGCAGCGCCTACAGCAATGAGCAGTTCTTC
TRBJ1-2 | TRBV27 | NA | NA | CASSYLDSNYGYTF | TGTGCCAGCAGTTATCTTGATTCTAACTATGGCTACACCTTC
TRBJ1-6 | TRBV5-4 | NA | TRBD1 | CASSTVRTGHSSYNSPLHF | TGTGCCAGCAGCACCGTGCGGACAGGACATAGCTCCTATAATTCACCCCTCCACTTT
TRBJ1-2 | TRBV5-1 | NA | NA | CASSPVPEAYGYTF | TGCGCCAGCAGCCCGGTCCCAGAAGCCTATGGCTACACCTTC
TRBJ1-5 | TRBV2 | NA | NA | CASSEGTVSNQPQHF | TGTGCCAGCAGTGAAGGGACAGTAAGCAATCAGCCCCAGCATTTT
TRBJ2-1 | TRBV5-8 | NA | NA | CASLHGVRGNEQFF | TGTGCCAGCCTCCACGGCGTTAGGGGCAATGAGCAGTTCTTC
TRBJ2-3 | TRBV3-1/TRBV3-2 | NA | NA | CASSQDFASSTDTQYF | TGTGCCAGCAGCCAAGATTTCGCCTCTAGCACAGATACGCAGTATTTT
TRBJ1-5 | TRBV28 | NA | TRBD1 | CASRETGGGQPQHF | TGTGCCAGCAGGGAGACAGGGGGCGGTCAGCCCCAGCATTTT
TRBJ2-6 | TRBV19 | NA | NA | CASVGRFTLSGANVLTF | TGTGCCAGTGTGGGACGTTTTACTCTATCTGGGGCCAACGTCCTGACTTTC
TRBJ2-7 | TRBV18 | NA | NA | CASSPGFDEQYF | TGTGCCAGCTCACCTGGGTTCGACGAGCAGTACTTC
TRBJ2-3 | TRBV15 | NA | NA | CATSRDSGLRTQYF | TGTGCCACCAGCAGAGATTCGGGGTTACGGACGCAGTATTTT
TRBJ1-2 | TRBV2 | NA | TRBD1 | CASTDRVLNYGYTF | TGTGCCAGCACCGACAGGGTCCTTAACTATGGCTACACCTTC
TRBJ1-3 | TRBV15 | NA | TRBD1 | CATSRIQGASGNTIYF | TGTGCCACCAGCAGAATACAGGGGGCATCTGGAAACACCATATATTTT
TRBJ2-1 | TRBV11-2 | few | TRBD1 | CASSWTGTGSYNEQFF | TGTGCCAGCAGCTGGACAGGGACTGGCTCCTACAATGAGCAGTTCTTC
TRBJ1-1 | TRBV7-3 | NA | NA | CASSTGSMNTEAFF | TGTGCCAGCTCCACGGGCAGCATGAACACTGAAGCTTTCTTT
TRBJ2-1 | TRBV18 | NA | NA | CASSPTNEQFF | TGTGCCAGCTCACCTACCAATGAGCAGTTCTTC
TRBJ1-2 | TRBV4-1 | few | NA | CASSQGTGYGYTF | TGCGCCAGCAGCCAAGGAACAGGGTACGGCTACACCTTC
TRBJ2-5 | TRBV3-1/TRBV3-2 | NA | NA | CASSPPQETQYF | TGTGCCAGCAGCCCACCCCAAGAGACCCAGTACTTC
TRBJ2-5 | TRBV7-8 | NA | NA | CASSGRDRQQETQYF | TGTGCCAGCAGCGGCCGGGACCGGCAACAAGAGACCCAGTACTTC
TRBJ1-4 | TRBV27 | NA | NA | CASSLSVRGIEKLFF | TGTGCCAGCAGTTTATCAGTAAGGGGTATTGAAAAACTGTTTTTT
TRBJ1-2 | TRBV27 | NA | NA | CASSSSPLGYGYTF | TGTGCCAGCAGTTCCAGCCCCCTTGGCTATGGCTACACCTTC
TRBJ2-6 | TRBV5-1 | NA | TRBD1 | CASSSDRAGANVLTF | TGCGCCAGCAGCTCGGACAGGGCTGGGGCCAACGTCCTGACTTTC
TRBJ2-7 | TRBV28 | NA | NA | CASRTSVDPSYEQYF | TGTGCCAGCAGAACTTCCGTGGATCCCTCCTACGAGCAGTACTTC
TRBJ2-2 | TRBV3-1/TRBV3-2 | NA | NA | CASSQVLSTGELFF | TGTGCCAGCAGCCAAGTCTTGAGCACCGGGGAGCTGTTTTTT
TRBJ1-2 | TRBV28 | NA | NA | CASSLEAGEDYGYTF | TGTGCCAGCAGTTTAGAGGCAGGGGAAGACTATGGCTACACCTTC
TRBJ2-1 | TRBV10-3 | NA | NA | CAIKPLSSYNEQFF | TGTGCCATCAAGCCCCTGAGCTCCTACAATGAGCAGTTCTTC
TRBJ2-4 | TRBV18 | NA | TRBD2 | CASSPSSGRVKNIQYF | TGTGCCAGCTCACCTTCTAGCGGAAGGGTGAAAAACATTCAGTACTTC
TRBJ2-2 | TRBV5-1 | NA | NA | CASSLIGGGNTGELFF | TGCGCCAGCAGCTTGATCGGAGGGGGGAACACCGGGGAGCTGTTTTTT
TRBJ1-2 | TRBV28 | NA | TRBD1 | CASSFDRGINYGYTF | TGTGCCAGCAGTTTTGACAGGGGAATTAACTATGGCTACACCTTC
TRBJ2-2 | TRBV27 | NA | NA | CASSAPGGGPGELFF | TGTGCCAGCAGTGCGCCCGGGGGTGGCCCCGGGGAGCTGTTTTTT
TRBJ1-1 | TRBV5-1 | NA | NA | CASSLYTGPLNTEAFF | TGCGCCAGCAGCTTGTATACGGGTCCACTTAACACTGAAGCTTTCTTT
TRBJ1-1 | TRBV28 | NA | NA | CASSLTGLNTEAFF | TGTGCCAGCAGTTTAACAGGGTTGAACACTGAAGCTTTCTTT
TRBJ2-6 | TRBV29-1 | NA | NA | CSVVGRETGANVLTF | TGCAGCGTTGTGGGCAGGGAAACTGGGGCCAACGTCCTGACTTTC
TRBJ1-4 | TRBV6-4 | NA | NA | CASSAYRTPIRHNEKLFF | TGTGCCAGCAGTGCTTACCGAACCCCCATACGCCATAATGAAAAACTGTTTTTT
TRBJ1-2 | TRBV19 | NA | NA | CASSEMDGYTF | TGTGCCAGTAGTGAGATGGATGGCTACACCTTC
TRBJ1-1 | TRBV29-1 | NA | TRBD1 | CSDIQGARYTEAFF | TGCAGCGACATACAGGGGGCGAGATACACTGAAGCTTTCTTT
TRBJ1-4 | TRBV19 | NA | NA | CASSLPWSSGDEKLFF | TGTGCCAGTAGTCTCCCGTGGAGTTCGGGGGATGAAAAACTGTTTTTT
TRBJ2-7 | TRBV2 | NA | NA | CASSELNEQYF | TGTGCCAGCAGTGAATTGAACGAGCAGTACTTC
TRBJ2-7 | TRBV30 | NA | NA | CAWSVYSRGGEQYF | TGTGCCTGGAGTGTATATTCCCGGGGTGGGGAGCAGTACTTC
TRBJ2-7 | TRBV7-2 | NA | NA | CASSSPLRGALSYEQYF | TGTGCCAGCAGCTCCCCACTCCGGGGGGCTCTTTCCTACGAGCAGTACTTC
TRBJ1-4 | TRBV28 | once | NA | CAIRQTGKKLFF | TGTGCCATCCGACAGACCGGAAAAAAACTGTTTTTT
TRBJ1-3 | TRBV4-1 | NA | NA | CASSQGRRSPGNTIYF | TGCGCCAGCAGCCAAGGACGCAGGAGCCCTGGAAACACCATATATTTT
TRBJ2-5 | TRBV7-2 | few | TRBD2 | CASSSLAGGGTQYF | TGTGCCAGCAGCTCCCTAGCGGGGGGAGGGACCCAGTACTTC
TRBJ1-1 | TRBV28 | NA | NA | CASSSGGRAEAFF | TGTGCCAGCAGTTCCGGGGGCAGGGCTGAAGCTTTCTTT
TRBJ2-7 | TRBV9 | NA | TRBD1 | CASSARQGVHEQYF | TGTGCCAGCAGCGCCCGACAGGGGGTCCACGAGCAGTACTTC
TRBJ2-1 | TRBV27 | few | NA | CASSLEGGSSYNEQFF | TGTGCCAGCAGTTTAGAGGGGGGGAGCTCCTACAATGAGCAGTTCTTC